This T cell receptor (beta chain) comes out of a study of CD8 T cells in ankylosing spondylitis. This clonotype showed up just a few times. One entry per CDR3 protein results from TCRdb running MiXCR on the 5' RACE reads. The sample gives about 24,000 distinct CDR3 sequences, over 10% of which show up once; under 40% is in the top ten. The V end lost 0 bases, the J end lost 5 bases, and 11 bases lay between the germline ends. Germline CDR1 and CDR2: MNHEY and SVGAGI. This CDR3 region has 15 residues. The TCR originated in a male donor with ankylosing spondylitis or in good health (not recorded which). Sequencing was done on a sample of blood. V and J are TRBV6-5 and TRBJ2-1; D call uncertain. CDR3 region: CASSYSMVQNNEQFF. In nucleotides, the CDR3 is TGTGCCAGCAGTTACTCGATGGTCCAGAACAATGAGCAGTTCTTC.